This TCR beta chain appears in the sequencing data of a study of T cell repertoires and HLA-DP antigens. Study context: Donor ages ranged from 18-to-29 to 60-to-69; two men, one woman.

The primer mix covered 54 TRBV segments and 13 TRBJ segments. TCRdb keeps only in-frame clones here, not all; method: immunoSEQ multiplex PCR. The sample gives around 90,000 clones, roughly nine tenths of which show up once; about 1.7% is in the top ten. CDR3 length: 14 amino acids. With V trimmed by 1 base and J by 6 bases, 6 bases remained unmatched. In germline, CDR1 is LGHNA, CDR2 YSLEER. Study-level results: The CD4+ repertoire was not split into naive and memory.

As regards this clone: No antigen is known for it.

Sequencing was done on a sample of CD4+ T cells from PBMCs. The clonotype was recovered from a man aged 50-59 years in good health and CMV-seronegative. This chain joins TRBV4-3 and TRBJ2-7, with TRBD2 matching over 7 bases. The CDR3 DNA sequence: TGCGCCAGCAGCCAAGCGCGGGGGTTTGGCGAGCAGTACTTC. Protein sequence: CASSQARGFGEQYF.